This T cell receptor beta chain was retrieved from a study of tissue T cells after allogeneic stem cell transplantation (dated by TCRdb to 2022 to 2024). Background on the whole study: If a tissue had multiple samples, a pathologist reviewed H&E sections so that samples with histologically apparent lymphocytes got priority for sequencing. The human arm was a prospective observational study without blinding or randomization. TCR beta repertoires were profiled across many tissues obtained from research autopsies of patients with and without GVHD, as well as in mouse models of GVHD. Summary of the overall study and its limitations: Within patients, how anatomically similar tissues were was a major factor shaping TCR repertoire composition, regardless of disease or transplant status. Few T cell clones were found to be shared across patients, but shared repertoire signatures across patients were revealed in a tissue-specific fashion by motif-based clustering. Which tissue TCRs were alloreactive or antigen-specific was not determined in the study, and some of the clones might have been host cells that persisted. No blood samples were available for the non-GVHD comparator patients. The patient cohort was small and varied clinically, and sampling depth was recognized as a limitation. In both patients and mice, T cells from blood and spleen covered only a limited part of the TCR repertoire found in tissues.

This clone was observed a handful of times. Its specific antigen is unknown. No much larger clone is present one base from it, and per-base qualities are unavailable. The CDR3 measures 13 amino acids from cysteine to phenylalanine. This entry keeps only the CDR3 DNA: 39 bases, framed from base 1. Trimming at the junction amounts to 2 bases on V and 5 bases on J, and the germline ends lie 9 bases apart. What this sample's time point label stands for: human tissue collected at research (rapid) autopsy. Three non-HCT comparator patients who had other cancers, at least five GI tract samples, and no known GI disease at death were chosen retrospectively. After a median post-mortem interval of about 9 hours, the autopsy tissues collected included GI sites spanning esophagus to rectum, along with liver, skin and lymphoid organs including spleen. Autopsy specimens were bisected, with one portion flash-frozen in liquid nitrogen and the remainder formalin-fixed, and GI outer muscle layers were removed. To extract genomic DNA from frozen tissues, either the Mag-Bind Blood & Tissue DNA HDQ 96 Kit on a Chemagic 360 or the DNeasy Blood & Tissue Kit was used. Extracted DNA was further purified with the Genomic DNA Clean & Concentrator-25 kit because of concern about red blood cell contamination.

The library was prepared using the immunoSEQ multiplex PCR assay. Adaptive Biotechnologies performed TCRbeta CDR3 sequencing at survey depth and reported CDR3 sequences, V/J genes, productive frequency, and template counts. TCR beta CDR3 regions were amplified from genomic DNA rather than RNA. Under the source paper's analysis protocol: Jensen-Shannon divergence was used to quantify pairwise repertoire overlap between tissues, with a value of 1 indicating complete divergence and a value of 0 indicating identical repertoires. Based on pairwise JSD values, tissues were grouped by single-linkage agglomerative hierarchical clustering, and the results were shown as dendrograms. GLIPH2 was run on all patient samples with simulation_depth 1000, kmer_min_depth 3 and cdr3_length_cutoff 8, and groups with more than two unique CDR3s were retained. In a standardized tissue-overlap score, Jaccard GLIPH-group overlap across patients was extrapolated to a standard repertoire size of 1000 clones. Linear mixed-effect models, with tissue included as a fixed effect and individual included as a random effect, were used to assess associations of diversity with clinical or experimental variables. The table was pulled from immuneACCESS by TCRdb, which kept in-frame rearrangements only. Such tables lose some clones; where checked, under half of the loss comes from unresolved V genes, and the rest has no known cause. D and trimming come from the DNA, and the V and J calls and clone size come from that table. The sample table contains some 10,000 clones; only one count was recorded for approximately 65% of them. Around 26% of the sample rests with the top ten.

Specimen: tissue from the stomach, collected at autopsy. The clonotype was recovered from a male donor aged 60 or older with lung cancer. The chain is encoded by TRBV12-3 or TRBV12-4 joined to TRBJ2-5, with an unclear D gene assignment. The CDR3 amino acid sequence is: CASSLSPEETQYF. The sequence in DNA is TGTGCCAGCAGTTTAAGTCCAGAGGAGACCCAGTACTTC.